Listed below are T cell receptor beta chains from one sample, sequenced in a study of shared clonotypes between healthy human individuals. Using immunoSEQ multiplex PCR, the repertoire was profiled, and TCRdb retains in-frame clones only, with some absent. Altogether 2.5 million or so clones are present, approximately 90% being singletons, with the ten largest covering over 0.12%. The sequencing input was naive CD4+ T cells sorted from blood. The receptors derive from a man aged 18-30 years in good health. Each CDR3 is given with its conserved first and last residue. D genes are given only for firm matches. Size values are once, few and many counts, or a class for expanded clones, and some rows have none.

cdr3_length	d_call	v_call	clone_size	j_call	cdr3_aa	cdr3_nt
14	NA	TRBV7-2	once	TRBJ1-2	CASSSSEGGFRYTF	TGTGCCAGCAGCTCCTCGGAAGGGGGATTTCGCTACACCTTC
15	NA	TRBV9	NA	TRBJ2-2	CASSPRTMNTGELFF	TGTGCCAGCAGCCCCCGGACAATGAACACCGGGGAGCTGTTTTTT
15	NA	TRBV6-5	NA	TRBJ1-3	CASSYSGSSGNTIYF	TGTGCCAGCAGTTACTCCGGCAGCTCTGGAAACACCATATATTTT
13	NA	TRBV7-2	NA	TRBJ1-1	CASSLARGTEAFF	TGTGCCAGCAGCTTAGCACGGGGTACTGAAGCTTTCTTT
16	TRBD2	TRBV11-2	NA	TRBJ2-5	CASSLGAGRVQETQYF	TGTGCCAGCAGCTTAGGGGCGGGGAGGGTCCAAGAGACCCAGTACTTC
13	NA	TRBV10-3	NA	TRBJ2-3	CAISVYSTDTQYF	TGTGCCATCAGTGTTTACAGCACAGATACGCAGTATTTT
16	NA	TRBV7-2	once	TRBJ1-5	CASRRDTGYGNQPQHF	TGTGCCAGCAGACGAGACACAGGATATGGAAATCAGCCCCAGCATTTT
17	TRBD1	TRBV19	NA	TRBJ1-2	CASSTPRGQGTNYGYTF	TGTGCCAGTAGTACCCCCAGGGGACAGGGAACAAACTATGGCTACACCTTC
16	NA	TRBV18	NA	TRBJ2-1	CASSPPRLSSYNEQFF	TGTGCCAGCTCACCCCCCAGGTTAAGCTCCTACAATGAGCAGTTCTTC
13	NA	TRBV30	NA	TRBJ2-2	CAWRPKRAGELFF	TGTGCCTGGAGGCCCAAGAGAGCCGGGGAGCTGTTTTTT
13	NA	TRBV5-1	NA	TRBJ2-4	CASSLGEFNIQYF	TGCGCCAGCAGCTTGGGGGAATTCAACATTCAGTACTTC
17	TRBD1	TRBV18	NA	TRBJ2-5	CASSPQNRQGAGETQYF	TGTGCCAGCTCACCACAAAACCGACAGGGGGCGGGAGAGACCCAGTACTTC
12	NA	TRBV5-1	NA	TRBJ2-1	CASSLEVNEQFF	TGCGCCAGCAGCTTGGAAGTCAATGAGCAGTTCTTC
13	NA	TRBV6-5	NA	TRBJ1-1	CASISRANTEAFF	TGTGCCAGCATTAGCAGGGCCAACACTGAAGCTTTCTTT
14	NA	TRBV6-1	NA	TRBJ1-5	CASSEGGSNQPQHF	TGTGCCAGCAGTGAAGGAGGGAGCAATCAGCCCCAGCATTTT
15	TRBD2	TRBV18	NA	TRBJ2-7	CASSPETSGPYEQYF	TGTGCCAGCTCACCGGAGACTAGCGGCCCGTACGAGCAGTACTTC
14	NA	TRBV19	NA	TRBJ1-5	CASSIPLSNQPQHF	TGTGCCAGTAGTATCCCACTGAGCAATCAGCCCCAGCATTTT
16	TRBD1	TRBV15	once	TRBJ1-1	CATRRTGLIMNTEAFF	TGTGCCACCAGGCGGACAGGCTTGATCATGAACACTGAAGCTTTCTTT
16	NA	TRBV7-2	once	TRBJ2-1	CASSLAGVPSYNEQFF	TGTGCCAGCAGCTTAGCAGGGGTCCCCTCCTACAATGAGCAGTTCTTC
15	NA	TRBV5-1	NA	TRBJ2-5	CASSLRQGLQETQYF	TGCGCCAGCAGTCTAAGACAGGGACTCCAAGAGACCCAGTACTTC
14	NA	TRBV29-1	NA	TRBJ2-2	CSVLARVGTGELFF	TGCAGCGTTTTGGCTAGGGTCGGTACCGGGGAGCTGTTTTTT
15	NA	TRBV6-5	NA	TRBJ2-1	CASSSSGGTHNEQFF	TGTGCCAGCAGTTCTTCCGGCGGGACCCACAATGAGCAGTTCTTC
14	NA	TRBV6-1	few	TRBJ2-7	CASSEALGRNEQYF	TGTGCCAGCAGTGAAGCGCTGGGGAGGAACGAGCAGTACTTC
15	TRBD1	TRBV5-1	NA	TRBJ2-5	CASSGGTGGQETQYF	TGCGCCAGCAGCGGGGGGACAGGGGGCCAAGAGACCCAGTACTTC